Following are 9 T cell receptor beta chains from one sample sequenced in a study of T-cell memory formation after mild COVID-19. From the 5' RACE reads, TCRdb called clonotypes with MiXCR, one entry per CDR3 protein. Of roughly 510,000 distinct CDR3 sequences listed, approximately 15% were seen once; the top ten hold about 7.4%. The specimen was PBMCs or a T cell subset sorted from them (not recorded which). The source is an adult woman who had mild COVID-19 (a few samples of this study predate the infection). Cell type and time point are not known.

This clonotype has just a few counts. This chain joins TRBV20-1 and TRBJ2-7; the D call may be TRBD1 or TRBD2 (5 bases each). The CDR3 sequence is 15 residues long. Per the germline V gene, CDR1 is DFQATT and CDR2 is SNEGSKA (reference sequence). V was pared by 5 bases and J by 0 bases, with 17 bases between. In DNA form, the CDR3 reads TGCAGTGCTCTAAGCCCAGCCGGGGCCTCCTACGAGCAGTACTTC. Translation gives CSALSPAGASYEQYF.

This clonotype occurred a few times. V gene TRBV14 combines with J gene TRBJ1-1, with D possibly TRBD1 on 5 matching bases. The V and J ends lost 1 base and 6 bases respectively, with 15 bases between them. CDR1 and CDR2 (germline): SGHDN, FVKESK. This CDR3 region has 15 residues. The CDR3 sequence: CASSQVRGRRSEAFF. As DNA, the CDR3 is TGTGCCAGCAGCCAAGTTAGGGGCCGACGTTCTGAAGCTTTCTTT.

The genes are TRBV12-3 or TRBV12-4 and TRBJ1-5; a weak D match, TRBD1 (5 bases). V was trimmed by 1 base and J by 3 bases, leaving 13 bases between them. The CDR3 has 16 amino acids. The CDR3 reads CASSLDTGRINQPQHF. Written as DNA, the CDR3 is TGTGCCAGCAGTTTAGACACGGGACGGATCAATCAGCCCCAGCATTTT.

The chain links TRBV7-9 to TRBJ2-3, with 8 bases fitting TRBD2. Germline CDR1 reads SEHNR; CDR2 reads FQNEAQ (reference sequence). This CDR3 region has 16 residues. Trimming at V came to 8 bases and at J to 0 bases, leaving 10 bases not matched to a gene. In nucleotides, the CDR3 is TGTGCCAGCGGTCCAGTGACTAGCGCGAGCACAGATACGCAGTATTTT. Translation gives CASGPVTSASTDTQYF.

The chain couples TRBV7-9 to TRBJ1-2; D is possibly TRBD1 (6 bases). The CDR3 has 15 amino acids. Trimming removed 1 base at V and 4 bases at J, with 13 bases between. CDR1 SEHNR and CDR2 FQNEAQ come from the germline V gene (reference sequence). The CDR3 DNA reads TGTGCCAGCAGCTTAGTCGGGGGCAGACTCTATGGCTACACCTTC. Translation: CASSLVGGRLYGYTF.

The gene calls are TRBV7-9 and TRBJ1-1; 8 bases are shared with TRBD1. The germline gives CDR1 SEHNR, CDR2 FQNEAQ (reference sequence). The CDR3 totals 16 residues. After removal of 2 bases from V and 1 base from J, the junction contained 6 bases not matched to a gene. The CDR3 protein is CASSLRITGGNTEAFF. The CDR3 DNA is TGTGCCAGCAGCTTAAGGATAACAGGGGGGAACACTGAAGCTTTCTTT. The full variable domain, its missing parts supplied by reference TRBV7-9 and TRBJ1-1, is DTGVSQNPRHKITKRGQNVTFRCDPISEHNRLYWYRQTLGQGPEFLTYFQNEAQLEKSRLLSDRFSAERPKGSFSTLEIQRTEQGDSAMYLCASSLRITGGNTEAFFGQGTRLTVV.

The chain links TRBV5-1 to TRBJ2-6, with 8 bases lining up with TRBD1. CDR3 length: 15 amino acids. Germline assignment: CDR1 SGHRS and CDR2 YFSETQ. After removal of 5 bases from V and 5 bases from J, the junction contained 6 bases not matched to a gene. The CDR3 is CASSSQGARANVLTF. The CDR3 bases are TGCGCCAGCAGTTCGCAGGGGGCTAGGGCCAACGTCCTGACTTTC.

The chain combines TRBV19 with TRBJ1-1; D perhaps matches TRBD1 (5 bases). Germline V CDR1 and CDR2: LNHDA, SQIVND (reference sequence). The CDR3 sequence is 14 residues long. V was cut by 5 bases and J by 2 bases, with 12 bases left in between. CDR3 residues: CASSPWDLNTEAFF. DNA for the CDR3: TGTGCCAGTAGTCCCTGGGACCTCAACACTGAAGCTTTCTTT.

J is TRBJ1-2 and V is TRBV12-3 or TRBV12-4, with 9 bases that match TRBD1. This CDR3 region has 15 residues. V lost 5 bases and J lost 5; bases outside the gene matches: 9. CDR3 sequence (DNA): TGTGCCAGCAGTGACCCCACAGGGGGCGGGTATGGCTACACCTTC. Protein: CASSDPTGGGYGYTF.